Listed here are 30 T cell receptor beta chains from one sample, sequenced in a study of T cells in localized non-small cell lung cancer. The assay was immunoSEQ multiplex PCR, and TCRdb's table has in-frame clones only and misses some. The sample includes about 21,000 clones, approximately 84% of them seen just once. The material sequenced was peripheral blood, taken before any cancer treatment. These receptors originate from a man aged 35 to 69 with stage I lung adenocarcinoma.

This rearrangement joins TRBV5-1 to TRBJ1-1; D is uncertain. Per the germline V gene, CDR1 is SGHRS and CDR2 is YFSETQ. Trimming pared 4 bases from V and 1 base from J, leaving 11 bases between. This CDR3 spans 14 amino acids. The CDR3 sequence: CASSVLEGNTEAFF. The CDR3 region has the DNA TGCGCCAGCAGCGTTTTAGAGGGGAACACTGAAGCTTTCTTT.

This chain joins TRBV5-1 and TRBJ1-2; D uncertain. The germline V gene has CDR1 SGHRS and CDR2 YFSETQ. The CDR3 is made up of 14 amino acids. The V and J ends lost 1 base and 3 bases respectively, with 10 bases between them. The CDR3 bases are TGCGCCAGCAGCTTGAAGGACCGGGACTATGGCTACACCTTC. Translated, it gives CASSLKDRDYGYTF.

The rearrangement links TRBV5-1 to TRBJ2-2; D call uncertain. The CDR3 is 15 residues long. Germline V gene data show CDR1 as SGHRS and CDR2 as YFSETQ. Trimming shortened V by 2 bases and J by 3 bases, and 11 bases separated the two germline ends. CDR3 amino acids: CASSFFAPHTGELFF. CDR3 nucleotide sequence: TGCGCCAGCAGCTTCTTTGCACCGCACACCGGGGAGCTGTTTTTT.

Only one count was recorded for this clone. The chain uses TRBV5-1 and TRBJ2-5; D remains ambiguous. The CDR3 consists of 13 residues. Germline V lookup: CDR1 SGHRS, CDR2 YFSETQ. Trimming took 4 bases from V and 4 from J, leaving 11 bases between them. In DNA, the CDR3 is TGCGCCAGCAGCCCGGCCAACCCAGAGACCCAGTACTTC. It is translated as CASSPANPETQYF.

The chain links TRBV28 to TRBJ1-5; 12 bases align to TRBD1. The length of the CDR3 is 16 residues. V was clipped by 7 bases and J by 7 bases; unmatched bases: 11. CDR1 and CDR2 (germline): MDHEN, SYDVKM. CDR3 nucleotide sequence: TGTGCCAGCAATTCTGCTGGGACAGGGGGCCGCCAGCCCCAGCATTTT. It yields the protein CASNSAGTGGRQPQHF.

The gene calls are TRBV5-6 and TRBJ2-6; D gene uncertain. Per germline, CDR1 SGHDT and CDR2 YYEEEE. Trimming stripped 0 bases from V and 1 base from J, with 5 bases between. The CDR3 is made up of 15 amino acids. CDR3 region: CASSLDWSGANVLTF. The CDR3 coding sequence is TGTGCCAGCAGCTTGGATTGGTCTGGGGCCAACGTCCTGACTTTC.

CDR3 sequence: CASSMGPASMDYTF. DNA for the CDR3: TGTGCCAGTAGTATGGGGCCAGCCTCTATGGACTACACCTTC. The rearrangement links TRBV19 to TRBJ1-2, with D possibly matching TRBD1 (5 bases). Germline-derived CDR1 and CDR2 are LNHDA and SQIVND (reference sequence). The CDR3 consists of 14 residues. V dropped 3 bases and J dropped 10 bases, with 18 bases sitting between them.

This chain joins TRBV28 and TRBJ1-5; D gene unclear. Trimming stripped 5 bases from V and 5 bases from J, with 7 bases between. Germline CDR1 MDHEN, CDR2 SYDVKM. The CDR3 is 12 residues long. The chain's CDR3 is CASSAMDQPQHF. In nucleotides, the CDR3 is TGTGCCAGCAGTGCTATGGATCAGCCCCAGCATTTT. Drawing the rest from reference TRBV28 and TRBJ1-5, the complete variable domain is DVKVTQSSRYLVKRTGEKVFLECVQDMDHENMFWYRQDPGLGLRLIYFSYDVKMKEKGDIPEGYSVSREKKERFSLILESASTNQTSMYLCASSAMDQPQHFGDGTRLSIL.

V is TRBV30 and J is TRBJ1-2; D remains ambiguous. Trimming took 3 bases from V and 6 from J, leaving 11 bases between them. Germline V gives CDR1 GTSNPN, CDR2 SVGIG (reference sequence). The CDR3 totals 12 residues. CDR3 region: CAWRKRADGYTF. CDR3 bases: TGTGCCTGGAGAAAGAGGGCGGATGGCTACACCTTC.

The chain has TRBV7-9 and TRBJ2-5; no clear D. Trimming shortened V by 4 bases and J by 5 bases, and 20 bases separated the two germline ends. The germline CDR1 and CDR2 sequences are SEHNR and FQNEAQ (reference sequence). CDR3 length equals 16 residues. The DNA for the CDR3 is TGTGCCAGCAGCTATGGCGTAAGCAATCTCCGGGAGACCCAGTACTTC. This gives the protein CASSYGVSNLRETQYF.

The chain joins TRBV4-1 to TRBJ1-2, with D possibly being TRBD1 (5 bases). Germline values: CDR1 MGHRA, CDR2 YSYEKL. Trimming took off 1 base at V and 7 bases at J, with 19 bases between the two ends. The CDR3 sequence is 16 residues long. CDR3: CASSQVGTQGSSGYTF. For the CDR3, the DNA is TGCGCCAGCAGCCAAGTTGGGACTCAGGGATCGTCTGGCTACACCTTC.

J is TRBJ2-3 and V is TRBV18; 12 nucleotides line up with TRBD2. CDR1 is KGHSH and CDR2 is LQKENI in the germline V gene. CDR3 length equals 15 residues. V trimming: 1 base; J trimming: 4 bases; junction bases outside the gene matches: 0. CDR3 protein: CASSPRLAGADTQYF. The CDR3 coding sequence is TGTGCCAGCTCACCACGACTAGCGGGGGCAGATACGCAGTATTTT.

This chain links TRBV7-9 with TRBJ2-1; D is unclear. Germline V gene sequence: CDR1 SEHNR, CDR2 FQNEAQ (reference sequence). The CDR3 contains 15 residues. Trimming took 6 bases from V and 1 from J, leaving 13 bases between them. CDR3 residues: CASSSDWKSYNEQFF. For the CDR3, the DNA is TGTGCCAGCAGTTCCGACTGGAAATCCTACAATGAGCAGTTCTTC.

The rearrangement links TRBV30 to TRBJ2-3; TRBD2 might be the D (7 bases). Germline CDR1 GTSNPN, CDR2 SVGIG (reference sequence). V was shortened by 4 bases and J by 5 bases, with 19 bases between the two germline ends. CDR3 length: 15 amino acids. The DNA for the CDR3 is TGTGCCTGGAATTGGGGGGGGGCTGACAGAGATACGCAGTATTTT. Translating gives CAWNWGGADRDTQYF.

The chain employs TRBV2 and TRBJ2-3; 7 bases match TRBD1. Germline V gene sequence: CDR1 SNHLY, CDR2 FYNNEI. V shed 3 bases and J 6 bases; nucleotides not matched to a gene: 6. The CDR3 extends over 14 amino acids. The CDR3 protein is CASSDRDRGDTQYF. In DNA form, the CDR3 reads TGTGCCAGCAGTGACCGGGACAGAGGGGATACGCAGTATTTT.

The chain is built from TRBV10-3 and TRBJ2-1, with TRBD1 identical over 12 bases. Germline values: CDR1 ENHRY, CDR2 SYGVKD. Unmatched junction bases numbered 5, after V lost 4 bases and J lost 7 bases. There are 15 residues in the CDR3. As DNA, the CDR3 is TGTGCCATCAGTGGGGGACAGGGGGCGTTGAATGAGCAGTTCTTC. Translating it yields CAISGGQGALNEQFF.

The rearrangement links TRBV4-2 to TRBJ2-6; tentatively, D is TRBD1 (6 bases). Per the germline V gene, CDR1 is LGHNA and CDR2 is YNFKEQ. Deletions cut 0 bases from V and 4 bases from J, with 13 bases between. The CDR3 length is 17 residues. The CDR3 is CASSQDLTGRGANVLTF. In DNA form, the CDR3 reads TGTGCCAGCAGCCAAGACTTAACAGGGCGAGGGGCCAACGTCCTGACTTTC.

The gene calls are TRBV11-1 and TRBJ2-1, with 12 positions matching TRBD2. Germline trimming cut 5 bases from V and 7 bases from J; bases unmatched to any gene: 6. Per germline, CDR1 SGHAT and CDR2 FQDESV (reference sequence). The length of the CDR3 is 15 residues. CDR3 protein: CASSTTSGRWNEQFF. The DNA of the CDR3 is TGTGCCAGCAGCACGACTAGCGGGAGATGGAATGAGCAGTTCTTC.

The chain joins TRBV7-9 to TRBJ1-5, with D uncertain. The V end lost 4 bases, the J end lost 2 bases, and 12 bases lay between the germline ends. The CDR3 contains 15 residues. Germline assignment: CDR1 SEHNR and CDR2 FQNEAQ (reference sequence). The CDR3 loop is CASSSTSGGNQPQHF. In DNA, the CDR3 is TGTGCCAGCAGCTCAACGTCGGGCGGCAATCAGCCCCAGCATTTT.

The chain carries TRBV7-2 and TRBJ2-7; 13 bases map to TRBD2. Germline CDR1 reads SGHTA; CDR2 reads FQGNSA. V lost 5 bases, J lost 4 bases, and 5 bases stayed unmatched. CDR3 size: 15 residues. DNA for the CDR3: TGTGCCAGCAGCGCCACTAGCGGGGGGGATTACGAGCAGTACTTC. Encoded protein: CASSATSGGDYEQYF.

The chain couples TRBV2 to TRBJ2-1, with a possible D match to TRBD2 (7 bases). The CDR3 has 16 amino acids. CDR1 is SNHLY, CDR2 FYNNEI, per germline. V was clipped by 5 bases and J by 0 bases, with 14 bases between them. CDR3 region: CASSLQGGSSYNEQFF. The CDR3 DNA is TGTGCCAGCAGTCTACAGGGCGGGAGCTCCTACAATGAGCAGTTCTTC.

V gene TRBV19 combines with J gene TRBJ1-2; D is perhaps TRBD1 (5 bases). Germline CDR1 and CDR2: LNHDA and SQIVND (reference sequence). The V gene lost 6 bases and the J gene lost 8 bases, with 13 bases spanning the gap. The CDR3 consists of 12 residues. CDR3 region: CASSVVGGGYTF. The CDR3 nucleotides read TGTGCCAGTAGCGTTGTCGGGGGAGGCTACACCTTC.

This chain connects TRBV19 to TRBJ2-7; 9 bases match TRBD2. The CDR3 spans 15 residues. J lost 2 bases, V lost 3 bases, and 5 bases had no gene match. Germline loops: CDR1 LNHDA, CDR2 SQIVND (reference sequence). CDR3 coding DNA: TGTGCCAGTAGTATCATCGCGGGAGGGCCCTACGAGCAGTACTTC. Translating gives CASSIIAGGPYEQYF.

In DNA form, the CDR3 reads TGTGCCAGCTCACCAGCACAGGGAACTGGAAACACCATATATTTT. As protein: CASSPAQGTGNTIYF. The gene calls are TRBV18 and TRBJ1-3; D is possibly TRBD1 (6 bases). Germline values: CDR1 KGHSH, CDR2 LQKENI. CDR3 length: 15 amino acids. V dropped 2 bases and J dropped 2 bases, with 10 bases sitting between them.

The chain couples TRBV19 to TRBJ2-4; 8 bases align to TRBD1. Germline lookup yields CDR1 LNHDA and CDR2 SQIVND (reference sequence). The CDR3 contains 16 residues. Trimming took 2 bases from V and 5 from J; bases not matched to a gene: 8. CDR3 in amino acids: CASSITSGQAQNIQYF. In DNA form, the CDR3 reads TGTGCCAGTAGTATAACTTCGGGACAGGCCCAAAACATTCAGTACTTC.

CDR3 sequence reads: CASSQSRLGVIGELFF. CDR3 nucleotides: TGCGCCAGCAGTCAATCGAGGTTAGGGGTAATCGGGGAGCTGTTTTTT. This rearrangement joins TRBV23-1 to TRBJ2-2; a possible D gene is TRBD1 (5 bases). TRBV23-1 falls under the ORF class, with uncertain function. The length of the CDR3 is 16 residues. Trimming stripped 0 bases from V and 7 bases from J, with 15 bases between.

This chain connects TRBV28 to TRBJ1-5; TRBD1 aligns across 7 bases. The CDR3 is 13 residues long. Germline CDR1 is MDHEN and CDR2 is SYDVKM. V was clipped by 6 bases and J by 3 bases; unmatched bases: 2. The CDR3 region has the DNA TGTGCCAGCAGGACAGGGATCAATCAGCCCCAGCATTTT. It specifies CASRTGINQPQHF.

The chain employs TRBV18 and TRBJ2-5, with TRBD2 identical over 9 bases. J was trimmed by 3 bases and V by 3 bases; bases with no gene match: 2. This CDR3 is built from 14 residues. The V gene's germline CDR1 is KGHSH and CDR2 LQKENI. The CDR3 nucleotides are TGTGCCAGCTCACCCCGCGGGGGGGAAGAGACCCAGTACTTC. Its protein is CASSPRGGEETQYF.

The rearrangement links TRBV9 to TRBJ2-5; D might be TRBD1 or TRBD2, each matching 6 bases. The CDR3 is 16 amino acids. Trimming cost V 4 bases and J 1 base, with 17 bases left between them. Per the germline V gene, CDR1 is SGDLS and CDR2 is YYNGEE. The CDR3 DNA sequence: TGTGCCAGCAGCCCTAGGGGGGACACCTTCCAAGAGACCCAGTACTTC. Protein sequence: CASSPRGDTFQETQYF.

This clone was observed a handful of times. The V gene is TRBV28, the J gene TRBJ1-1; D remains ambiguous. Trimming cost V 6 bases and J 10 bases, with 12 bases left between them. This CDR3 is 11 amino acids long. In germline, CDR1 is MDHEN, CDR2 SYDVKM. This CDR3 is CASSLTRRAFF. For the CDR3, the DNA is TGTGCCAGCAGCCTCACCCGAAGAGCTTTCTTT.